These 9 T cell receptor beta chains were sequenced from one sample in a study of blood T cell repertoires in COVID-19 (TCRdb year 2020). The method was the immunoSEQ multiplex PCR assay. The table comes from immuneACCESS by way of TCRdb, which keeps in-frame sequences with V and J called. Part of the clones is missing from these tables; in studies checked, under half for an unresolved V gene and the rest for unknown reasons. This sample comprises roughly 440,000 clones, roughly 88% of them detected only once. The top ten clones comprise around 12% of the sample. Material: peripheral blood. Receptor source: a woman in her 50s with COVID-19, enrolled during active disease.

The chain combines TRBV23-1 with TRBJ2-7, with unresolved D. TRBV23-1 is given ORF status, its function remaining uncertain. Trimming took off 3 bases at V and 1 base at J, with 10 bases between the two ends. This CDR3 has 14 amino acids. DNA of the CDR3: TGCGCCAGCAGTCACGACTTAACTTCCTACGAGCAGTACTTC. Translation: CASSHDLTSYEQYF.

The chain uses TRBV9 and TRBJ2-3, with 9 bases aligning to TRBD2. Trimming cost V 6 bases and J 1 base; bases outside gene matches: 9. The CDR3 is 16 amino acids. The germline V gene has CDR1 SGDLS and CDR2 YYNGEE. The chain's CDR3 is CASNERGALRTDTQYF. CDR3 nucleotides: TGTGCCAGCAACGAGCGGGGGGCGTTACGCACAGATACGCAGTATTTT.

The chain is built from TRBV12-5 and TRBJ2-2; D unclear. CDR1 is LGHNT, CDR2 FRNRAP, per germline. V was cut by 6 bases and J by 3 bases, with 14 bases left in between. There are 15 residues in the CDR3. The CDR3 region has the DNA TGTGCTAGTGGCGCTGCGTTGATAGACACCGGGGAGCTGTTTTTT. This codes for CASGAALIDTGELFF.

This clone was seen just once. The chain joins TRBV30 to TRBJ1-1; no clear D. Germline CDR1 reads GTSNPN; CDR2 reads SVGIG (reference sequence). Trimming pared 0 bases from V and 5 bases from J, leaving 7 bases between. This CDR3 has 12 amino acids. CDR3 protein: CAWSVLRTEAFF. The CDR3 DNA is TGTGCCTGGAGTGTACTGAGAACTGAAGCTTTCTTT.

Only a few counts were recorded for this clone. The V gene is TRBV20-1, the J gene TRBJ2-2; D is ambiguous. CDR3 length equals 11 residues. Trimming cost V 2 bases and J 7 bases, with 5 bases left between them. Germline lookup yields CDR1 DFQATT and CDR2 SNEGSKA (reference sequence). In DNA form, the CDR3 reads TGCAGTGCTAGATCCGGCGGGGAGCTGTTTTTT. Its translation is CSARSGGELFF.

Only a few counts were recorded for this clone. The chain uses TRBV6-5 and TRBJ1-2; 7 bases align to TRBD1. This CDR3 is 13 amino acids long. J gave up 3 bases and V 5 bases, and 3 bases lay outside the gene matches. The germline gives CDR1 MNHEY, CDR2 SVGAGI. CDR3 loop: CASSKGADYGYTF. The CDR3 DNA reads TGTGCCAGCAGTAAGGGGGCGGACTATGGCTACACCTTC.

The chain joins TRBV19 to TRBJ1-6; tentatively, D is TRBD1 (6 bases). V was shortened by 1 base and J by 7 bases, with 17 bases between the two germline ends. The CDR3 has 17 amino acids. CDR1 LNHDA and CDR2 SQIVND come from the germline V gene (reference sequence). In DNA form, the CDR3 reads TGTGCCAGTAGTATAGGGCGGTTTCAGGGGTCGAATTCACCCCTCCACTTT. Translation: CASSIGRFQGSNSPLHF. Variable domain in full (rest from reference TRBV19 and TRBJ1-6): DGGITQSPKYLFRKEGQNVTLSCEQNLNHDAMYWYRQDPGQGLRLIYYSQIVNDFQKGDIAEGYSVSREKKESFPLTVTSAQKNPTAFYLCASSIGRFQGSNSPLHFGNGTRLTVT.

This chain connects TRBV3-1 (or the pseudogene TRBV3-2) to TRBJ2-5, with D tentatively TRBD2 (5 bases). Between the trimmed V and J ends, which lost 4 bases and 1 base, there was a span of 16 bases. The CDR3 sequence is 16 residues long. CDR1 is LGHDT, CDR2 YNNKEL, per germline (reference sequence). Written as DNA, the CDR3 is TGTGCCAGCAGCCCCTACGGGGTGGGAACCCAAGAGACCCAGTACTTC. It is translated as CASSPYGVGTQETQYF.

The chain joins TRBV24-1 to TRBJ1-2; D gene uncertain. This CDR3 has 14 amino acids. The germline V and J ends were trimmed by 7 bases and 1 base, with 12 bases remaining between them. Germline loops: CDR1 KGHDR, CDR2 SFDVKD. CDR3 in amino acids: CATSPPSINYGYTF. CDR3 in DNA: TGTGCCACCAGCCCGCCCTCTATTAACTATGGCTACACCTTC.